The clone carrying this T cell receptor (beta chain) occurred a few times. The sample originates from a study of T cells after yellow fever vaccination. Each CDR3 protein gets one entry after TCRdb re-called the 5' RACE reads with MiXCR. The sample yields 300,000 to 400,000 distinct CDR3 sequences, roughly an eighth seen once. The CDR3 runs 16 residues. CDR1 is SGHRS and CDR2 is YFSETQ in the germline V gene. V trimming: 2 bases; J trimming: 1 base; junction bases outside the gene matches: 7. Material: CD4+ T cells sorted from PBMCs, obtained 15 days after the yellow fever booster vaccination. The sequence was collected from a man aged 18 to 30 who received the YFV17D yellow fever vaccine. V gene TRBV5-1 combines with J gene TRBJ2-3; 7 bases fit TRBD2. The DNA for the CDR3 is TGCGCCAGCAGCTTAACGGGGGGTCTTCGCACAGATACGCAGTATTTT. This translates into CASSLTGGLRTDTQYF.